What follows is one T cell receptor beta chain and its context. The antigen is undetermined. This sample is part of a study of cytomegalovirus exposure and HLA in healthy donors. Findings and caveats of the study: 164 TCR beta chains were listed as cytomegalovirus-associated. The authors confirmed in vitro that a few CMV-associated chains were specific for CMV antigens. Rarity held for most TCR sequences, but there were some public TCRs that occurred in many donors.

Using immunoSEQ multiplex PCR, the repertoire was profiled, and TCRdb retains in-frame clones only, with some absent. This sample carries about 260,000 clones, about 92% of them seen once, and the ten largest clones take under 4%. The CDR3 loop spans 10 amino acids. Trimming removed 2 bases at V and 11 bases at J, with 6 bases between. In germline, CDR1 is MNHNS, CDR2 SASEGT. The chain is built from TRBV6-1 and TRBJ1-1; no firm D call. Specimen: PBMCs. This clonotype originated in a woman in her 30s in good health and CMV-seronegative. The CDR3 DNA is TGTGCCAGCAGTGAATGGCACGCTTTCTTT. It codes for CASSEWHAFF.